This passage covers 5 T cell receptor beta chains from one sample sequenced in a study of T cells after yellow fever vaccination. TCRdb redid the calling of the 5' RACE reads with MiXCR, one entry per CDR3 protein. The data show some 340,000 distinct CDR3 sequences, roughly 4.3% seen once. The sequences come from PBMCs, collected 5 days after the yellow fever booster vaccination. The receptors stem from a man between 18 and 35 years old who received the YFV17D yellow fever vaccine.

The chain carries TRBV5-1 and TRBJ1-3, with TRBD1 matching over 10 bases. Trimming at V came to 8 bases and at J to 2 bases, leaving 10 bases not matched to a gene. Germline CDR1 is SGHRS and CDR2 is YFSETQ. The CDR3 spans 16 residues. The CDR3 protein is CASSMAGTGAGNTIYF. CDR3 bases: TGCGCCAGTTCTATGGCCGGGACAGGGGCTGGAAACACCATATATTTT.

The chain uses TRBV7-2 and TRBJ2-1; unclear D gene. CDR1 SGHTA and CDR2 FQGNSA come from the germline V gene. The CDR3 consists of 11 residues. V dropped 8 bases and J dropped 6 bases, with 8 bases sitting between them. The CDR3 is CASASFNEQFF. The DNA of the CDR3 is TGTGCCAGCGCTAGTTTCAATGAGCAGTTCTTC.

The table lists this clonotype with a few counts. The V gene is TRBV7-8, the J gene TRBJ2-5, with 7 bases matching TRBD2. The CDR3 has 16 residues. Germline CDR1 and CDR2: SGHVS and FQNEAQ. Losses at the gene ends were 1 base for V and 7 bases for J; bases not matched to a gene: 12. CDR3 sequence (DNA): TGTGCCAGCAGCTTAGTGGGCGGGGGAGACCCAAGGACCCAGTACTTC. It codes for CASSLVGGGDPRTQYF.

This clonotype was seen ten or more times. V usage is TRBV20-1 and J usage is TRBJ2-7; 8 bases agree with TRBD1. CDR1 and CDR2 (germline): DFQATT, SNEGSKA (reference sequence). Losses at the gene ends were 6 bases for V and 0 bases for J; bases not matched to a gene: 7. The CDR3 totals 14 residues. CDR3 loop: CSAGRTGSSYEQYF. In DNA form, the CDR3 reads TGCAGTGCCGGACGGACAGGGAGCTCCTACGAGCAGTACTTC.

This chain joins TRBV6-5 and TRBJ2-2; TRBD1 agrees at 9 bases. CDR1 is MNHEY, CDR2 SVGAGI, per germline. There are 15 residues in the CDR3. V was clipped by 6 bases and J by 3 bases; unmatched bases: 5. The CDR3 DNA sequence: TGTGCCAGCAGATTACAGGGGGCGGACACCGGGGAGCTGTTTTTT. This encodes CASRLQGADTGELFF.